This T cell receptor (beta chain) emerged from a study of neurological immune-mediated disorders. Germline assignment: CDR1 DFQATT and CDR2 SNEGSKA (reference sequence). The CDR3 covers 16 residues. V dropped 0 bases and J dropped 1; count of bases not matched to a gene: 4. Template-switch 5'RACE cDNA synthesis added a 10-nucleotide unique molecular identifier. The authors obtained over 160 million TCR-beta sequences from 15-18 subjects per sequencing run. TCRdb used MiXCR to reprocess the 5' RACE reads, holding one entry per CDR3 protein. The repertoire includes 55,000 to 70,000 distinct CDR3 sequences, over 10% of them detected once, and approximately 2% sits in the top ten. Source material was 2 million unsorted PBMCs, stored at -80 °C in RNAlater. This clonotype came up many times.

This chain connects TRBV20-1 to TRBJ2-2, with 8 bases that match TRBD2. What was sequenced was PBMCs. This clonotype was obtained from a man aged 55 to 70 in good health. For the CDR3, the DNA is TGCAGTGCTAGAGATCGGCTAGCGGGGAACACCGGGGAGCTGTTTTTT. It encodes CSARDRLAGNTGELFF.